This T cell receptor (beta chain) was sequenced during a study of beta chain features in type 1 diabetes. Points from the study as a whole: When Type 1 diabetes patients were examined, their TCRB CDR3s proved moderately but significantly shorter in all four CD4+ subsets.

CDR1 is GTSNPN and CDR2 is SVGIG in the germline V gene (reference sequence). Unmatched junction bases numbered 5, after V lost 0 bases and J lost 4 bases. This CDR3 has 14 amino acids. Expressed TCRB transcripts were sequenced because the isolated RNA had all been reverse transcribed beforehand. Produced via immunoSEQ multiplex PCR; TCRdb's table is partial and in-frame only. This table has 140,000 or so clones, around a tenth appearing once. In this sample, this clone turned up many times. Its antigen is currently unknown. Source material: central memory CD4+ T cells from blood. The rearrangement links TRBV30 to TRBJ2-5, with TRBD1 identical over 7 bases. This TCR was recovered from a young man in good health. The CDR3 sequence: CAWSVPGTVETQYF. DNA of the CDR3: TGTGCCTGGAGTGTACCCGGGACAGTAGAGACCCAGTACTTC.